This passage covers 10 T cell receptor beta chains from one sample sequenced in a study of graft-versus-host responses after intestinal transplantation (TCRdb year 2021). Libraries were prepared through the immunoSEQ multiplex PCR assay. TCRdb's version of the immuneACCESS table is confined to in-frame rearrangements and falls short of the full clone set. An unresolved V gene accounts for under half of the shortfall where checked; the remainder is of unknown origin. This sample lists 95,000 to 150,000 clones; over 80% were detected once. The ten biggest clones cover around 0.12% of the sample. The label giving this sample's time point can be read as: cells obtained before transplantation from donor or recipient. Their target antigens are unknown. The material was unstimulated CD4+ T cells sorted from spleen or lymph node cells, obtained before intestinal transplant. These receptors were collected from a human donor who received an intestinal transplant.

The V call is TRBV2, the J call TRBJ2-7; a possible D gene is TRBD2 (6 bases). The CDR3 has 14 amino acids. V shed 3 bases and J shed 4 bases, with 13 bases lying between them. Per the germline V gene, CDR1 is SNHLY and CDR2 is FYNNEI. The CDR3 bases are TGTGCCAGCAGTGAGGACGGGAGAGGTTACGAGCAGTACTTC. Its translation: CASSEDGRGYEQYF.

This clone was detected only a few times. CDR3 amino acids: CASSSGRSQETQYF. CDR3 coding DNA: TGTGCCAGCAGTTCTGGACGGTCCCAAGAGACCCAGTACTTC. The chain carries TRBV5-4 and TRBJ2-5; D remains unclear. The CDR3 covers 14 residues. Germline V gene sequence: CDR1 SGHNT, CDR2 YYREEE (reference sequence). The V end was cut by 5 bases, the J end by 1 base, with 12 bases between.

This chain links TRBV6-5 with TRBJ1-6; D gene unclear. V lost 2 bases, J lost 8 bases, and 13 bases lay in between. The CDR3 runs to 15 residues. Germline V CDR1 and CDR2: MNHEY, SVGAGI. In DNA, the CDR3 is TGTGCCAGCAGTTACAATAGGAGGCCCGATTCACCCCTCCACTTT. This gives the protein CASSYNRRPDSPLHF.

The chain joins TRBV30 to TRBJ2-1; perhaps D is TRBD1 or TRBD2 (6 bases each). V dropped 8 bases and J dropped 9 bases, with 17 bases sitting between them. CDR3 size: 12 residues. From germline, CDR1 is GTSNPN and CDR2 SVGIG (reference sequence). CDR3 in amino acids: CARTKGGSEQFF. CDR3 in DNA: TGTGCCCGAACTAAAGGGGGGTCTGAGCAGTTCTTC. Combining the CDR3 with reference TRBV30 and TRBJ2-1 gives the whole variable domain SQTIHQWPATLVQPVGSPLSLECTVEGTSNPNLYWYRQAAGRGLQLLFYSVGIGQISSEVPQNLSASRPQDRQFILSSKKLLLSDSGFYLCARTKGGSEQFFGPGTRLTVL.

V is TRBV10-1 and J is TRBJ2-5; TRBD2 agrees at 10 bases. The CDR3 has 15 residues. V trimming: 7 bases; J trimming: 2 bases; junction bases outside the gene matches: 7. The V gene's germline CDR1 is WNHNN and CDR2 SYGVQD (reference sequence). The CDR3 protein is CASILSGRTQETQYF. The CDR3 DNA reads as TGCGCCAGCATCCTTAGCGGGAGGACTCAAGAGACCCAGTACTTC.

The chain is built from TRBV20-1 and TRBJ1-2; TRBD1 is a possible D gene (6 bases). Germline V lookup: CDR1 DFQATT, CDR2 SNEGSKA (reference sequence). The ends were cut back, 4 bases at V and 3 bases at J, with 6 bases in the middle. The length of the CDR3 is 11 residues. The CDR3 region is CSATGDYGYTF. CDR3 in DNA: TGCAGTGCTACAGGGGACTATGGCTACACCTTC.

The rearrangement uses TRBV5-1 and TRBJ1-3; D unresolved. Trimming removed 0 bases at V and 0 bases at J, with 4 bases between. The CDR3 length is 14 residues. Germline loops: CDR1 SGHRS, CDR2 YFSETQ. CDR3 in amino acids: CASSLEASGNTIYF. In nucleotides, the CDR3 is TGCGCCAGCAGCTTGGAGGCCTCTGGAAACACCATATATTTT.

The chain links TRBV7-8 to TRBJ1-2, with no clear D. CDR1 is SGHVS, CDR2 FQNEAQ, per germline. Trimming shortened V by 5 bases and J by 4 bases, and 17 bases separated the two germline ends. The CDR3 runs 15 residues. The DNA of the CDR3 is TGTGCCAGCAGCCTGCTTCAACTGGGAAGCTATGGCTACACCTTC. It is translated as CASSLLQLGSYGYTF. The variable domain in full, completed from reference TRBV7-8 and TRBJ1-2, reads GAGVSQSPRYKVAKRGQDVALRCDPISGHVSLFWYQQALGQGPEFLTYFQNEAQLDKSGLPSDRFFAERPEGSVSTLKIQRTQQEDSAVYLCASSLLQLGSYGYTFGSGTRLTVV.

This clone came up once. The V gene is TRBV5-4, the J gene TRBJ2-5, with TRBD1 as a possible D gene (5 bases). Germline V gene data show CDR1 as SGHNT and CDR2 as YYREEE (reference sequence). This CDR3 is built from 14 residues. Trimming stripped 2 bases from V and 1 base from J, with 9 bases between. This CDR3 is CASSLRQIQETQYF. CDR3 nucleotides: TGTGCCAGCAGCTTACGACAGATCCAAGAGACCCAGTACTTC.

J is TRBJ2-7 and V is TRBV6-1; 13 bases align to TRBD2. Germline CDR1 reads MNHNS; CDR2 reads SASEGT. This CDR3 contains 14 residues. V lost 10 bases and J lost 2; bases outside the gene matches: 5. CDR3 residues: CATGTSGNAYEQYF. The CDR3 coding sequence is TGTGCCACAGGGACTAGCGGGAATGCCTACGAGCAGTACTTC.